One and the same sample provided the 10 T cell receptor beta chains below, sequenced in a study of T cell changes during pregnancy in multiple sclerosis. TCRdb keeps only in-frame clones here, not all; method: immunoSEQ multiplex PCR. The sample carries tens of thousands of clones, 75% to 90% recorded once. The source was peripheral blood, collected after pregnancy. Receptors originate from a female donor with multiple sclerosis, enrolled in a pregnancy study.

The chain combines TRBV12-1 with TRBJ2-1; the table's D call, TRBD2, has no DNA check behind it. TRBV12-1 is recorded as a pseudogene. The CDR3 runs to 16 residues. CDR3 sequence reads: CASSFASSGSYNEQFF. CDR3 bases: TGTGCCAGCAGCTTTGCTTCTAGCGGCTCCTACAATGAGCAGTTCTTC.

Written as DNA, the CDR3 is TGTGCCAGCAGTTTATGGGACAGGTCTCGGTCTGACACAGATACGCAGTATTTT. Amino acids: CASSLWDRSRSDTDTQYF. The chain couples TRBV28 to TRBJ2-3; 7 nucleotides match TRBD1. This CDR3 region has 18 residues. Trimming took 0 bases from V and 2 from J; bases not matched to a gene: 11. Germline V lookup: CDR1 MDHEN, CDR2 SYDVKM.

The chain is built from TRBV2 and TRBJ2-1, with D unclear. The germline V gene has CDR1 SNHLY and CDR2 FYNNEI. The CDR3 runs 14 residues. Trimming stripped 3 bases from V and 4 bases from J, with 10 bases between. The DNA for the CDR3 is TGTGCCAGCAGTGATTATTGGCAGTACAATGAGCAGTTCTTC. It is translated as CASSDYWQYNEQFF. The full variable domain, with the rest looked up from reference TRBV2 and TRBJ2-1, is EPEVTQTPSHQVTQMGQEVILRCVPISNHLYFYWYRQILGQKVEFLVSFYNNEISEKSEIFDDQFSVERPDGSNFTLKIRSTKLEDSAMYFCASSDYWQYNEQFFGPGTRLTVL.

This rearrangement joins TRBV10-1 to TRBJ2-7; D ambiguous. Trimming pared 4 bases from V and 1 base from J, leaving 8 bases between. CDR1 and CDR2 from the germline V gene are WNHNN and SYGVQD (reference sequence). The CDR3 is 13 amino acids. CDR3 nucleotides: TGCGCCAGCAGTGCGGGTTGGTCCTACGAGCAGTACTTC. It specifies CASSAGWSYEQYF.

The genes are TRBV10-3 and TRBJ2-7; 7 nucleotides match TRBD1. Germline V gene data show CDR1 as ENHRY and CDR2 as SYGVKD. CDR3 length: 16 amino acids. Unmatched junction bases numbered 5, after V lost 0 bases and J lost 0 bases. The CDR3 nucleotides read TGTGCCATCAGTGAGTCGCGTAGGGGGCTCTCCTACGAGCAGTACTTC. Translation gives CAISESRRGLSYEQYF.

In its sample, this clone was seen once. This chain links TRBV2 with TRBJ1-2, with TRBD1 matching 7 bases. CDR3 length: 13 amino acids. J was trimmed by 2 bases and V by 4 bases; bases with no gene match: 1. Germline CDR1 reads SNHLY; CDR2 reads FYNNEI. This chain's CDR3 is CASSVQGNYGYTF. CDR3 nucleotides: TGTGCCAGCAGTGTACAGGGGAACTATGGCTACACCTTC.

This sequence joins TRBV7-9 and TRBJ2-2, with no clear D. Trimming removed 4 bases at V and 1 base at J, with 7 bases between. Per germline, CDR1 SEHNR and CDR2 FQNEAQ (reference sequence). The CDR3 runs 14 residues. The CDR3 spells CASSWSGNTGELFF. CDR3 nucleotide sequence: TGTGCCAGCAGCTGGTCCGGGAACACCGGGGAGCTGTTTTTT.

This clone was counted a single time. The chain combines TRBV10-2 with TRBJ1-5; no clear D gene. Trimming took off 2 bases at V and 5 bases at J, with 10 bases between the two ends. The CDR3 has 14 amino acids. Germline V lookup: CDR1 WSHSY, CDR2 SAAADI. The CDR3 DNA sequence: TGCGCCAGCAGTGAGAGGCAGACTCATCAGCCCCAGCATTTT. Protein sequence: CASSERQTHQPQHF.

The chain couples TRBV28 to TRBJ2-1, with 7 bases lining up with TRBD2. Per germline, CDR1 MDHEN and CDR2 SYDVKM. There are 15 residues in the CDR3. V was pared by 3 bases and J by 6 bases, with 8 bases of the junction left unmatched. The CDR3 DNA is TGTGCCAGCAGTTTTCCCGGGACTACCCTCAATGAGCAGTTCTTC. Translating it yields CASSFPGTTLNEQFF.

The chain joins TRBV2 to TRBJ2-7; D perhaps matches TRBD1 (6 bases). Deletions cut 2 bases from V and 3 bases from J, with 14 bases between. The germline gives CDR1 SNHLY, CDR2 FYNNEI. The CDR3 is made up of 15 amino acids. Here the CDR3 reads CASSENREPIYEQYF. The DNA of the CDR3 is TGTGCCAGCAGTGAAAACAGGGAACCGATCTACGAGCAGTACTTC.